These T cell receptor beta chains were read from a single sample in a study of a mutant IDH1 vaccine in newly diagnosed glioma. The data were produced by immunoSEQ multiplex PCR, yet TCRdb's version contains in-frame clones alone and is incomplete. The sample includes tens of thousands of clones, 79% seen only once; the top ten take approximately 8.2%. Sequencing was performed on PBMCs, taken from a glioma patient treated with radiotherapy, temozolomide or both. The receptor set was obtained from a man in his forties or fifties with glioma. Both conserved end residues are part of each CDR3. D genes are given only for firm matches. Expanded clones are given a class, and other clones once, few, many or no size at all.

d_call	v_call	clone_size	j_call	cdr3_nt	cdr3_aa
TRBD1	TRBV5-1	-	TRBJ1-3	TGCGCCAGCAGCCCCTTGGACAGGGGACTCTCTGGAAACACCATATATTTT	CASSPLDRGLSGNTIYF
-	TRBV14	-	TRBJ1-4	TGTGCCAGCAGCCAAGATACTCGCACAAATGAAAAACTGTTTTTT	CASSQDTRTNEKLFF
-	TRBV1	-	TRBJ1-1	TGCACCAGCAGCCACTCACAGGGGAACACTGAAGCTTTCTTT	CTSSHSQGNTEAFF
TRBD2	TRBV30	-	TRBJ2-5	TGTGCCTGGAGTGGGACTTTACTAGCGGGGGTAGGAGAGACCCAGTACTTC	CAWSGTLLAGVGETQYF
-	TRBV9	-	TRBJ2-7	TGTGCCAGCAGCGTAGCCGAGGACAGAGCCTACGAGCAGTACTTC	CASSVAEDRAYEQYF
-	TRBV5-1	-	TRBJ1-4	TGCGCCAGCAGCTCACGGGACGGTGAAAAACTGTTTTTT	CASSSRDGEKLFF
-	TRBV13	-	TRBJ2-1	TGTGCCAGCAGACAGGGCCTTGAGCAGTTCTTC	CASRQGLEQFF
-	TRBV5-6	once	TRBJ2-7	TGTGCCAGCAGCTTGGGACAGGCCTCCTACGAGCAGTACTTC	CASSLGQASYEQYF
TRBD2	TRBV19	-	TRBJ2-5	TGTGCCAGTAGTCCGCTAGCGGGGGAAGAGACCCAGTACTTC	CASSPLAGEETQYF
-	TRBV19	few	TRBJ1-3	TGTGCCAGTTCAGGGGAATTTGGAAACACCATATATTTT	CASSGEFGNTIYF
-	TRBV4-1	-	TRBJ1-5	TGCGCCAGCAGCGCCGAGGGGCTTCAGCCCCAGCATTTT	CASSAEGLQPQHF
TRBD1	TRBV18	-	TRBJ2-7	TGTGCCAGCTCACCGAGGGACAGACCTTCCTACGAGCAGTACTTC	CASSPRDRPSYEQYF
TRBD1	TRBV25-1	-	TRBJ2-7	TGTGCCAGCTCCAGGACAGGGGCGACCTACGAGCAGTACTTC	CASSRTGATYEQYF
-	TRBV7-8	-	TRBJ1-2	TGTGCCAGCAGCTCTGACCGGTCTACCTATGGCTACACCTTC	CASSSDRSTYGYTF
TRBD1	TRBV27	few	TRBJ1-2	TGTGCCAGCAGTTCACAGGGGGCCTATGGCTACACCTTC	CASSSQGAYGYTF
TRBD1	TRBV5-6	-	TRBJ2-1	TGTGCCAGCAGTTCCCGGGACAGGAGATACAATGAGCAGTTCTTC	CASSSRDRRYNEQFF
-	TRBV19	-	TRBJ1-5	TGTGCCAGTAGTCTCCGGGACGGAAATAGCAATCAGCCCCAGCATTTT	CASSLRDGNSNQPQHF
-	TRBV4-1	-	TRBJ2-1	TGCGCCAGCAGCCAAGATCTGCGGCGCTATGAGCAGTTCTTC	CASSQDLRRYEQFF
TRBD2	TRBV29-1	-	TRBJ2-1	TGCAGCGCTCCCGCGACTAGCGGGCAATACAATGAGCAGTTCTTC	CSAPATSGQYNEQFF
TRBD1	TRBV7-9	-	TRBJ1-2	TGTGCCAGCAGCTTACAGGGGGAGTACTATGGCTACACCTTC	CASSLQGEYYGYTF
-	TRBV11-1	-	TRBJ2-5	TGTGCCAGCAGCTTAGCCCCGGGGACGGGTAGGGAGACCCAGTACTTC	CASSLAPGTGRETQYF
-	TRBV6-5	many	TRBJ2-1	TGTGCCAGCAGTGCCGATCGCAATGAGCAGTTCTTC	CASSADRNEQFF
TRBD1	TRBV6-6	-	TRBJ2-7	TGTGCCAGCAGTCGGGACAGGGCATTGAGCGAGCAGTACTTC	CASSRDRALSEQYF
-	TRBV30	few	TRBJ2-7	TGTGCCTGGAGTCCCTCCTGGCTTGGCGAGCAGTACTTC	CAWSPSWLGEQYF
-	TRBV5-4	-	TRBJ1-1	TGTGCCAGCAGCCAGGACGGGTACACTGAAGCTTTCTTT	CASSQDGYTEAFF
-	TRBV6-5	-	TRBJ2-6	TGTGCCAGCAGTTACTCGGCACAGGGAGGGGCCAACGTCCTGACTTTC	CASSYSAQGGANVLTF
TRBD2	TRBV5-6	-	TRBJ2-1	TGTGCCAGCAGCTTTATAGCGGGGGCGCCGCCGCCTGACAATGAGCAGTTCTTC	CASSFIAGAPPPDNEQFF
TRBD1	TRBV6-5	once	TRBJ1-2	TGTGCCAGCAGTTATGTTTCAGGGGGCACTAATGGCTACACCTTC	CASSYVSGGTNGYTF